Sample share makes the clone carrying this T cell receptor (beta chain) medium-sized (0.01 to 0.1%). Its target is not known. Trimming shortened V by 1 base and J by 8 bases, and 7 bases separated the two germline ends. The germline V gene encodes CDR1 SGDLS and CDR2 YYNGEE. The CDR3 length is 12 residues. This entry is derived from a study of circulating CD8 cells and anti-PD-1 response in melanoma. Notes on the study in general: Published repertoire comparisons used only baseline and M1 samples from a small cohort with few responders.

Four subsets defined by PD-1 and/or TIGIT were sorted from live CD3+CD8+TCRalphabeta+ cells. Using around 14 ng of total RNA, TCR libraries were made with the QIAseq Immune Repertoire TCR panel. TCRdb re-analysed the reads in MiXCR, keeping a single row per CDR3 protein. This sample has about 460 distinct CDR3 sequences; over 7% occur once, and the top ten carry 40% to 50%. The sample here was CD8+ T cells from PBMCs, taken at baseline or after one month of anti-PD-1 therapy (not recorded which). This receptor was taken from a human donor with melanoma. This chain uses TRBV9 with TRBJ2-1, with no clear D. In DNA, the CDR3 is TGTGCCAGCAGCGTAAATGCCTATGAGCAGTTCTTC. It yields the protein CASSVNAYEQFF. The full variable domain, completed using reference TRBV9 and TRBJ2-1, is DSGVTQTPKHLITATGQRVTLRCSPRSGDLSVYWYQQSLDQGLQFLIQYYNGEERAKGNILERFSAQQFPDLHSELNLSSLELGDSALYFCASSVNAYEQFFGPGTRLTVL.